This TCR beta chain was obtained from a study of shared clonotypes between healthy human individuals. General study points: A few donors held approximately 5% of naive CD4 clonotypes in common.

In the naive CD8 group, cells lacked CD45RO and were positively selected for CCR7, so terminally differentiated effector memory CD45RA+ cells were left out. With 4 bases removed from V and 3 bases from J, the gap between germline ends came to 18 bases. Germline assignment: CDR1 SGHNT and CDR2 YYREEE (reference sequence). The CDR3 length is 16 residues. Notes on this clone: What it binds is unknown.

Clones were sequenced by immunoSEQ multiplex PCR, and TCRdb holds only the in-frame ones, with some missing. The profile covers about 2.1 million clones, with 80% to 95% appearing a single time and around 1.8% taken by the ten largest. The chain carries TRBV5-4 and TRBJ2-3; D call uncertain. The specimen was naive CD8+ T cells from PBMCs. The sequence was collected from a man aged 18 to 30 in good health. Some clones in this sample may be carry-over from other donors' samples. Written as DNA, the CDR3 is TGTGCCAGCAGCCCAGGTCTAGGGTATGGAACAGATACGCAGTATTTT. It is translated as CASSPGLGYGTDTQYF. Based on the CDR3 plus reference TRBV5-4 and TRBJ2-3, the full variable domain is ETGVTQSPTHLIKTRGQQVTLRCSSQSGHNTVSWYQQALGQGPQFIFQYYREEENGRGNFPPRFSGLQFPNYSSELNVNALELDDSALYLCASSPGLGYGTDTQYFGPGTRLTVL.